This T cell receptor (beta chain) was recovered during a study of cytomegalovirus exposure and HLA in healthy donors. Findings and caveats of the study: Associated with cytomegalovirus, according to the listing, were 170 or so TCR beta chains. Using the classifier, cytomegalovirus status was reportedly diagnosed with high specificity and sensitivity. In the roughly 130 validation repertoires, a later analysis found that first-cohort TCR clusters tended to co-occur.

This CDR3 is 13 amino acids long. V gave up 2 bases and J gave up 1 base, with 5 bases separating them. CDR1 MNHEY and CDR2 SVGAGI come from the germline V gene. As for this clone: Antigen specificity is unknown. Because the CDR3 is missing its conserved closing phenylalanine or tryptophan, this is likely a read error.

Method: immunoSEQ multiplex PCR; TCRdb's copy keeps in-frame clones and lacks some. The sample contains roughly 59,000 clones, 90% to 95% of which appear only once. The chain joins TRBV6-5 to TRBJ1-2; D is undetermined. Material: PBMCs. This sequence was found in a man between 18 and 35 years old in good health and CMV-seropositive. CDR3 sequence (DNA): TGTGCCAGCAGTTACAGCCTTAACTATGGCTACACCTCC. It yields the protein CASSYSLNYGYTS.